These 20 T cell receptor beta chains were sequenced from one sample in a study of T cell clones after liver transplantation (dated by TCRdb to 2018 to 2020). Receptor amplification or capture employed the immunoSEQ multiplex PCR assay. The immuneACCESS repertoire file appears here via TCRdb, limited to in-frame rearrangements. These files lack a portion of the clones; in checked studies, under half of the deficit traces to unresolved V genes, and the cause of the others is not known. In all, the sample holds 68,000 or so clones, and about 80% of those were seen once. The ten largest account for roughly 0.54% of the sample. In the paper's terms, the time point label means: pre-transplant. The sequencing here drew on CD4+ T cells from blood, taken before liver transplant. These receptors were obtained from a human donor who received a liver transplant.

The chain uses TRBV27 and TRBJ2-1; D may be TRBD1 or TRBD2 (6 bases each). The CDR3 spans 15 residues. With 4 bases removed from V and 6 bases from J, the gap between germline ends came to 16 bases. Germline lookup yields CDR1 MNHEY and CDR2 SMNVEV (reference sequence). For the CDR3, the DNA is TGTGCCAGCAGTTCCACAGGGAAGGGAGGCAATGAGCAGTTCTTC. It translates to CASSSTGKGGNEQFF.

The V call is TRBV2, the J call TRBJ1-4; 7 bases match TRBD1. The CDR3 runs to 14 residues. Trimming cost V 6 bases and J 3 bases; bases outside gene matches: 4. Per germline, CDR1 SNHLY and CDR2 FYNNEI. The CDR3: CASRAGTANEKLFF. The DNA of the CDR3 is TGTGCCAGCAGGGCCGGGACAGCTAATGAAAAACTGTTTTTT.

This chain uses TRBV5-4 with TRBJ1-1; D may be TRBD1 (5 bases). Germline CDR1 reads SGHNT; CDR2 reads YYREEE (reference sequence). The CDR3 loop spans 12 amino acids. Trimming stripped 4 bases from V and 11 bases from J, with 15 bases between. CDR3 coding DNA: TGTGCCAGCAGCCATGTGGGGCAGCGGGCTTTCTTT. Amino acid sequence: CASSHVGQRAFF.

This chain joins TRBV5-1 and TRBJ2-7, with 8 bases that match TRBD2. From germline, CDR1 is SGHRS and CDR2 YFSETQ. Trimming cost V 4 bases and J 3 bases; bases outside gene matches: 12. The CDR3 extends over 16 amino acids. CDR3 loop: CASSPTPGGAGYEQYF. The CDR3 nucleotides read TGCGCCAGCAGCCCAACTCCGGGGGGGGCTGGCTACGAGCAGTACTTC.

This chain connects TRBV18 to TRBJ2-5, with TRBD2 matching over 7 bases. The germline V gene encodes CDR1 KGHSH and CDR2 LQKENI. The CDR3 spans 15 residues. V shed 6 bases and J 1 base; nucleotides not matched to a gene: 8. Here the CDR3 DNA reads TGTGCCAGCTCGCCCATGGGAGGGGCCCAAGAGACCCAGTACTTC. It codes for CASSPMGGAQETQYF.

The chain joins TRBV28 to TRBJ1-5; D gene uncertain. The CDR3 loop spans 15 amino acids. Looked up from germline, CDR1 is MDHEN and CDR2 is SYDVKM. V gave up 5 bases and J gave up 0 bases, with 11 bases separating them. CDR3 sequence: CASSLPRASNQPQHF. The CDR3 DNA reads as TGTGCCAGCAGTCTGCCCCGGGCTAGCAATCAGCCCCAGCATTTT.

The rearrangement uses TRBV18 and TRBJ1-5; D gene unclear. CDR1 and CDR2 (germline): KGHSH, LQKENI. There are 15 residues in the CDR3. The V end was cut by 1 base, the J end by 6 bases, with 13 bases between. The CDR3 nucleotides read TGTGCCAGCTCACCACAACAGTCGAGTCGTCAGCCCCAGCATTTT. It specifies CASSPQQSSRQPQHF.

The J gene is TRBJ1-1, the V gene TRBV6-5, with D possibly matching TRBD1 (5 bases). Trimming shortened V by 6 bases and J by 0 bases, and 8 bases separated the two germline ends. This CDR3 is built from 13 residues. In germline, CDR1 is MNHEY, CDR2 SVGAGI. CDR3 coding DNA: TGTGCCAGCAGCCCGGGGCTGAACACTGAAGCTTTCTTT. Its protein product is CASSPGLNTEAFF.

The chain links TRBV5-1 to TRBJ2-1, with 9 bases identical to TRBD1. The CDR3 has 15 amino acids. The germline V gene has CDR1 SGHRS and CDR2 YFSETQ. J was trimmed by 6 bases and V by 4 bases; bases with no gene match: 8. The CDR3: CASSPGTGPINEQFF. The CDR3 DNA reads TGCGCCAGCAGCCCGGGGACAGGGCCTATCAATGAGCAGTTCTTC.

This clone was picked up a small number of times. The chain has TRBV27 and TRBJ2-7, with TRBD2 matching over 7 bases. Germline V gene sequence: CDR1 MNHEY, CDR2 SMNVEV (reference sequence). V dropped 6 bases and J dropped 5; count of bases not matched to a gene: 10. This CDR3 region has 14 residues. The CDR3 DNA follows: TGTGCCAGCAGCTCCTTGGGGGGGAAAAACGAGCAGTACTTC. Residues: CASSSLGGKNEQYF.

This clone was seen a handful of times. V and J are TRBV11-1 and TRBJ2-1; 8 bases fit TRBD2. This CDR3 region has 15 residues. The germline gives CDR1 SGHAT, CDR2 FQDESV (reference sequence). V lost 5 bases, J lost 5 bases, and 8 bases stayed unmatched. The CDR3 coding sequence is TGTGCCAGCAGCCGAGAGGGACTAGGGGACAATGAGCAGTTCTTC. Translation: CASSREGLGDNEQFF.

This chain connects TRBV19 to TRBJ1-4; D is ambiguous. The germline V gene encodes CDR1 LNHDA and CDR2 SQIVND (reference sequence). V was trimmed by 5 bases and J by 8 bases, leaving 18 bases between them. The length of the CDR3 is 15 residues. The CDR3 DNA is TGTGCCAGTAGTCTTTGGCTTCAACCAACGGAAAAACTGTTTTTT. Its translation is CASSLWLQPTEKLFF. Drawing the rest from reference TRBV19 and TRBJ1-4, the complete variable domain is DGGITQSPKYLFRKEGQNVTLSCEQNLNHDAMYWYRQDPGQGLRLIYYSQIVNDFQKGDIAEGYSVSREKKESFPLTVTSAQKNPTAFYLCASSLWLQPTEKLFFGSGTQLSVL.

CDR3 in DNA: TGCGCCAGCAGCTTGGCGTTTGGGGGGTTAGAGACCCAGTACTTC. It yields the protein CASSLAFGGLETQYF. This rearrangement joins TRBV5-1 to TRBJ2-5, with D possibly being TRBD2 (6 bases). The V end was cut by 0 bases, the J end by 4 bases, with 13 bases between. CDR3 length: 15 amino acids. Germline CDR1 and CDR2: SGHRS and YFSETQ.

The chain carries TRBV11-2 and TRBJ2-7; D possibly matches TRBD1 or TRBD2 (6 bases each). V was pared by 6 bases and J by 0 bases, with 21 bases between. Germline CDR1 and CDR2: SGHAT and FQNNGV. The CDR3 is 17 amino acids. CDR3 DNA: TGTGCCAGCAGGGACTCGCTCTGGGGGGCCCACTCCTACGAGCAGTACTTC. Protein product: CASRDSLWGAHSYEQYF.

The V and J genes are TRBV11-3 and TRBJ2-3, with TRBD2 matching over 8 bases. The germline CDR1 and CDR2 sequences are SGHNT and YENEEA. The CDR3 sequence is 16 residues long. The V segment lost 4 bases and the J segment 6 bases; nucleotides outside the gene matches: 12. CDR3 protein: CASSSRIAGPGDTQYF. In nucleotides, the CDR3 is TGTGCCAGCAGCTCCCGAATAGCGGGACCCGGGGATACGCAGTATTTT.

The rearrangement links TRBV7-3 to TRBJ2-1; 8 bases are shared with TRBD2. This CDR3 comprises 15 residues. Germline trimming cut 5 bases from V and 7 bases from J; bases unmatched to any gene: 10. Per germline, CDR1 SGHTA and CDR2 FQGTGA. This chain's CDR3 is CASSPQSGRINEQFF. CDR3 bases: TGTGCCAGCAGCCCACAGAGCGGGAGAATTAATGAGCAGTTCTTC.

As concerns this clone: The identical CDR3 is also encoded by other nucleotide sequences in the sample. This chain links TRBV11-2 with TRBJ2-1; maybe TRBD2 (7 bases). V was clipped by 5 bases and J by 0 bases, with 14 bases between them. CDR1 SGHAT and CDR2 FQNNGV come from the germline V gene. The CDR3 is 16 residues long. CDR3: CASSRSGGSSYNEQFF. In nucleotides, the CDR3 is TGTGCCAGCAGCCGCTCGGGGGGCAGCTCCTACAATGAGCAGTTCTTC.

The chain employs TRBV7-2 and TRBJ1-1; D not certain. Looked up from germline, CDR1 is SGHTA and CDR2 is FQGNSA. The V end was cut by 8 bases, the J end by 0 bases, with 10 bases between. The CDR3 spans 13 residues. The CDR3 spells CASEPILNTEAFF. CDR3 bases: TGTGCCAGCGAACCCATTCTGAACACTGAAGCTTTCTTT.

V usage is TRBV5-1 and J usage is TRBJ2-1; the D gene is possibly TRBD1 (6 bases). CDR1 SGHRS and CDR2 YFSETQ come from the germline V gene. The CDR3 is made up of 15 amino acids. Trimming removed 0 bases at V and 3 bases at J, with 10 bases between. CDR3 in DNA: TGCGCCAGCAGCTTGGAAGGGGGAATCTACAATGAGCAGTTCTTC. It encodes CASSLEGGIYNEQFF.

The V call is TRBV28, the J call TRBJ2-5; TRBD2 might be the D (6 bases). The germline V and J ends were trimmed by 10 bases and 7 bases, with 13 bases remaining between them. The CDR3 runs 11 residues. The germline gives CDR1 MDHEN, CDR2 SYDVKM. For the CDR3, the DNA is TGTGCCACACGGGAGCAGGGGACCCAGTACTTC. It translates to CATREQGTQYF.